These T cell receptor beta chains were read from a single sample in a study of blood T cell repertoires in COVID-19. Sequencing used immunoSEQ multiplex PCR; TCRdb keeps in-frame clones, though not all of them. This table holds just over 95,000 clones, 82% found once. Sequenced: peripheral blood. Receptors originate from an elderly man with acute or convalescent COVID-19. The conserved cysteine and the conserved F or W are not part of the CDR3 here.

TRBJ2-1 | TRBV6-1 | ASSEGPSGGNNEQF
TRBJ1-5 | TRBV27 | ASSFSVSQPQH
TRBJ1-6 | TRBV28 | ASRATVSPLH
TRBJ2-6 | TRBV27 | ASSSQGTNVLT
TRBJ2-2 | TRBV12-2 | ASRLGPPGQVNTGELF
TRBJ1-3 | TRBV3-1/TRBV3-2 | ASSQSDNDLGASGNTIY
TRBJ2-3 | TRBV24-1 | ATSDASAGGTDTQY
TRBJ2-1 | TRBV5-6 | ASSLVGSGGANEQF
TRBJ2-5 | TRBV27 | ASSPSGDQETQY
TRBJ2-7 | TRBV14 | ASSRDYPFPYEQY
TRBJ2-7 | TRBV19 | ASRQGSSYEQY
TRBJ1-6 | TRBV7-2 | ASSASVEGLTLH
TRBJ2-1 | TRBV11-2 | ASSLPGGRANEQF
TRBJ2-3 | TRBV20-1 | SASFSGTSLH
TRBJ2-2 | TRBV4-3 | ASSQKTGGASTGELF
TRBJ2-3 | TRBV18 | ATAQTGTATDTQY
TRBJ2-7 | TRBV7-2 | ASSLLAGARYEQY
TRBJ1-5 | TRBV7-2 | ASSFRTGGSQPQH
TRBJ1-3 | TRBV5-1 | ASSFGTDLGNTIY
TRBJ1-1 | TRBV6-2/TRBV6-3 | ASSYLKGTGKINTEAF
TRBJ1-3 | TRBV4-3 | ASSQGTLGASGNTIY
TRBJ1-2 | TRBV19 | ASSLTDSGGYRGYT
TRBJ1-5 | TRBV6-2/TRBV6-3 | ASSRQGTRSNQPQH
TRBJ2-1 | TRBV18 | ASSPPPGENEQF
TRBJ2-3 | TRBV19 | ASSIGQDFSTDTQY
TRBJ2-1 | TRBV19 | ASSRASGQQF
TRBJ1-2 | TRBV19 | ASTTGVGYT
TRBJ1-3 | TRBV6-5 | ASSITGDSGNTIY
TRBJ2-3 | TRBV10-3 | AINRGPPTDTQY
TRBJ1-6 | TRBV3-1/TRBV3-2 | ASSHRLRPLH
TRBJ1-5 | TRBV5-8 | ASSTGGTVNQPQH
TRBJ2-7 | TRBV6-5 | ASSSDRDYEQY
TRBJ1-1 | TRBV5-1 | ASSLDGRQENTEAF
TRBJ2-1 | TRBV3-1/TRBV3-2 | ASSPGYEQF
TRBJ2-7 | TRBV5-1 | ASSLVGTGGFEQY
TRBJ2-5 | TRBV2 | ASSSPAGGRGQETQY